Listed below are T cell receptor beta chains from one sample, sequenced in a study of human T cells and chemical hapten exposure. TCRdb passed the RACE reads through MiXCR, listing each CDR3 protein once. The sample has tens of thousands of distinct CDR3 sequences, roughly 10% seen once; the top ten hold around 4%. The sample in question was whole blood, obtained in connection with sensitization to the hapten diphenylcyclopropenone (DPC). The receptors stem from a woman aged 50 to 65 with alopecia areata. Some clones in this sample may be carry-over from other donors' samples. The CDR3 runs from the conserved cysteine through the conserved F or W. A D gene is named only where the DNA matches it firmly. Clone sizes are given selectively: once, few, many, or a class where the clone is expanded.

d_call	v_call	clone_size	j_call	cdr3_nt	cdr3_aa
NA	TRBV28	few	TRBJ1-3	TGTGCCAGCAGTGGGCCGGGAAACACCATATATTTT	CASSGPGNTIYF
TRBD1	TRBV18	few	TRBJ2-5	TGTGCCAGCTCACCCCTGGGACAGGGAGGAGAGACCCAGTACTTC	CASSPLGQGGETQYF
TRBD1	TRBV18	few	TRBJ1-4	TGTGCCAGCTCACCTACAGGGGTGGAAAAACTGTTTTTT	CASSPTGVEKLFF
NA	TRBV2	NA	TRBJ1-2	TGTGCCAGCAGTGAAGGGGGAGAGACAGAAAACTATGGCTACACCTTC	CASSEGGETENYGYTF
NA	TRBV29-1	many	TRBJ1-5	TGCAGCGCTGTACCGGGACAAAACAATCAGCCCCAGCATTTT	CSAVPGQNNQPQHF
NA	TRBV6-6	many	TRBJ1-5	TGTGCCAGCAGTTACCCCGGGCAGCCCCAGCATTTT	CASSYPGQPQHF
NA	TRBV28	many	TRBJ1-2	TGTGCCAGCAGTCGGGCCGTCTTAGTTGGCTACACCTTC	CASSRAVLVGYTF
TRBD2	TRBV10-3	few	TRBJ2-5	TGTGCCATCAGTGAGTCGATAACTAGCGGGAGCCGGGAGACCCAGTACTTC	CAISESITSGSRETQYF
TRBD2	TRBV7-8	NA	TRBJ2-7	TGTGCCAGCAGCTTAGCGAGCGGGGGCGTCAAGTTCCACGAGCAGTACTTC	CASSLASGGVKFHEQYF
NA	TRBV20-1	few	TRBJ1-1	TGCAGTGCTAGAGCCGGGGGGCCGAACACTGAAGCTTTCTTT	CSARAGGPNTEAFF
TRBD1	TRBV20-1	many	TRBJ1-5	TGCAGTGCTAGCAACTACAGGGGGCGGTCTCAGCCCCAGCATTTT	CSASNYRGRSQPQHF
NA	TRBV7-2	many	TRBJ1-2	TGTGCCAGCAGCTTAGTGGTAGGCGGCCGTGGCTACACCTTC	CASSLVVGGRGYTF
NA	TRBV20-1	many	TRBJ2-5	TGCAGTCCCCTAGGGGACGGGCAAGAGACCCAGTACTTC	CSPLGDGQETQYF
TRBD1	TRBV7-2	NA	TRBJ2-7	TGTGCCAGCAGCTCGGGACAGTTAAGCTCCTACGAGCAGTACTTC	CASSSGQLSSYEQYF
NA	TRBV20-1	many	TRBJ2-5	TGCAGTGCTAGAGTGGGGGCCCATCTCCAAGAGACCCAGTACTTC	CSARVGAHLQETQYF
TRBD1	TRBV6-6	many	TRBJ1-1	TGTGCCAGCAGCCAACAGGGGGCCACTGAAGCTTTCTTT	CASSQQGATEAFF
NA	TRBV7-6	many	TRBJ1-4	TGTGCCAGCAGGGTCGAGCTAGGAAATGAAAAACTGTTTTTT	CASRVELGNEKLFF
NA	TRBV4-1	NA	TRBJ2-3	TGCGCCAGCAGCCAAGAGCGGGTCCCCACAGATACGCAGTATTTT	CASSQERVPTDTQYF
NA	TRBV12-3/TRBV12-4	many	TRBJ1-1	TGTGCCAGCAGTTTAGCCCCAGGGATGAACACTGAAGCTTTCTTT	CASSLAPGMNTEAFF
TRBD1	TRBV10-3	few	TRBJ2-2	TGTGCCATCAGAAAGTTGGACAGGGGAGAGGCCGGGGAGCTGTTTTTT	CAIRKLDRGEAGELFF
NA	TRBV28	NA	TRBJ1-6	TGTGCCAGCGCCTCGGGGCATAATTCACCCCTCCACTTT	CASASGHNSPLHF
TRBD1	TRBV6-1	few	TRBJ2-6	TGTGCCACCGCTGACAGGGGGCTTATCACTGGGGCCAACGTCCTGACTTTC	CATADRGLITGANVLTF
NA	TRBV10-3	many	TRBJ2-7	TGTGCCATCAGCTTAGGGACACAATCCTACGAGCAGTACTTC	CAISLGTQSYEQYF
NA	TRBV20-1	many	TRBJ2-6	TGCAGTGGAAAAGAGGGCTCTGGGGCCAACGTCCTGACTTTC	CSGKEGSGANVLTF
TRBD2	TRBV7-2	few	TRBJ2-1	TGTGCCAGCAGCCCACCCGGGGGGGAGGGCAATGAGCAGTTCTTC	CASSPPGGEGNEQFF
NA	TRBV18	many	TRBJ1-4	TGTGCCAGCTCACCAACTTCAGGACAAGGGGTAGGAAAACTGTTTTTT	CASSPTSGQGVGKLFF
NA	TRBV2	few	TRBJ2-4	TGTGCCAGCAATATAGCCAAAAACATTCAGTACTTC	CASNIAKNIQYF
NA	TRBV29-1	many	TRBJ2-1	TGCAGCGGGGGACAACTTACTAACAATGAGCAGTTCTTC	CSGGQLTNNEQFF
TRBD2	TRBV7-3	NA	TRBJ2-5	TGTGCCAGCAGCCACCGCGGGGGATCGGTGGAGACCCAGTACTTC	CASSHRGGSVETQYF
NA	TRBV5-1	many	TRBJ2-1	TGCGCCAGCAGCCCGCCGTGGGGAAATGAGCAGTTCTTC	CASSPPWGNEQFF
NA	TRBV7-9	many	TRBJ1-5	TGTGCCAGCAGCTTGGAGAGCAATCAGCCCCAGCATTTT	CASSLESNQPQHF
NA	TRBV18	many	TRBJ2-1	TGTGCCAGCTCACTAAATACCTGGGAGGATGAGCAGTTCTTC	CASSLNTWEDEQFF
NA	TRBV15	few	TRBJ1-6	TGTGCCACCAGCAAGACAGACTATAATTCACCCCTCCACTTT	CATSKTDYNSPLHF
NA	TRBV7-9	few	TRBJ2-7	TGTGCCAGCAGCAAAAACTCCGGGACGCCCACGGAGTACTTC	CASSKNSGTPTEYF
TRBD2	TRBV3-1	few	TRBJ2-3	TGTGCCAGCAGCCAAGACAGCGGGAGGAAGGCTGTGACAGATACGCAGTATTTT	CASSQDSGRKAVTDTQYF